Shown below are 13 T cell receptor beta chains from a single sample sequenced in a study of OX40 agonist ivuxolimab in advanced cancers. Clones were sequenced by immunoSEQ multiplex PCR, and TCRdb holds only the in-frame ones, with some missing. The sample contains about 75,000 clones, approximately 84% of which appear only once. Specimen: CD4+ or CD8+ T cells sorted from blood, collected in a trial of the OX40 agonist ivuxolimab. Receptors were obtained from an adult with an advanced solid tumor such as melanoma, head and neck, liver or kidney cancer.

The V call is TRBV5-1, the J call TRBJ2-1; 10 bases are shared with TRBD1. Germline V CDR1 and CDR2: SGHRS, YFSETQ. V was pared by 0 bases and J by 6 bases, with 6 bases of the junction left unmatched. The length of the CDR3 is 16 residues. The CDR3: CASSLVTGTGVNEQFF. The DNA for the CDR3 is TGCGCCAGCAGCTTGGTGACCGGGACAGGGGTCAATGAGCAGTTCTTC.

The rearrangement joins TRBV19 to TRBJ2-7; D gene unclear. This CDR3 contains 15 residues. Trimming removed 1 base at V and 3 bases at J, with 13 bases between. The germline V gene has CDR1 LNHDA and CDR2 SQIVND (reference sequence). In DNA, the CDR3 is TGTGCCAGTAGTATAGTCAACGACGCCCGCTACGAGCAGTACTTC. Protein sequence: CASSIVNDARYEQYF.

The chain recombines TRBV11-2 with TRBJ2-7; D gene unclear. Germline V CDR1 and CDR2: SGHAT, FQNNGV. The CDR3 covers 15 residues. Deletions cut 5 bases from V and 3 bases from J, with 17 bases between. The CDR3 bases are TGTGCCAGCAGCCGTTACGGTGGTCCCGACTACGAGCAGTACTTC. Amino acid sequence: CASSRYGGPDYEQYF.

This clone was seen more than once but under ten times. The J gene is TRBJ2-2, the V gene TRBV28, with TRBD2 as a possible D gene (6 bases). This CDR3 comprises 14 residues. CDR1 and CDR2 (germline): MDHEN, SYDVKM. Between the trimmed V and J ends, which lost 7 bases and 3 bases, there was a span of 12 bases. CDR3 residues: CASKSGRDTGELFF. In nucleotides, the CDR3 is TGTGCCAGCAAGAGCGGGCGGGACACCGGGGAGCTGTTTTTT.

CDR3 amino acids: CATSKGLAGADTQYF. CDR3 sequence (DNA): TGTGCCACCAGCAAGGGACTAGCGGGAGCAGATACGCAGTATTTT. V usage is TRBV15 and J usage is TRBJ2-3; 14 bases match TRBD2. V trimming: 4 bases; J trimming: 4 bases; junction bases outside the gene matches: 1. The CDR3 runs 15 residues. CDR1 LNHNV and CDR2 YYDKDF come from the germline V gene (reference sequence).

The CDR3 sequence is CASSSAASYEQYF. The CDR3 bases are TGTGCCAGCAGCTCGGCGGCCAGCTACGAGCAGTACTTC. V and J are TRBV7-9 and TRBJ2-7; no reliable D call. CDR3 length equals 13 residues. Germline V CDR1 and CDR2: SEHNR, FQNEAQ (reference sequence). V gave up 4 bases and J gave up 3 bases, with 10 bases separating them.

The V call is TRBV11-3, the J call TRBJ2-1; 8 nucleotides align to TRBD1. This CDR3 contains 14 residues. The ends lost 2 bases at V and 9 bases at J; junction bases unmatched: 6. Germline-derived CDR1 and CDR2 are SGHNT and YENEEA. The CDR3 DNA follows: TGTGCCAGCAGCTTACGTCAGGGGGCAGGTGAGCAGTTCTTC. The encoded protein is CASSLRQGAGEQFF.

The J gene is TRBJ1-3, the V gene TRBV18, with a tentative D call TRBD1 (5 bases). V dropped 4 bases and J dropped 7 bases, with 11 bases sitting between them. There are 13 residues in the CDR3. CDR1 is KGHSH and CDR2 is LQKENI in the germline V gene. CDR3 DNA sequence: TGTGCCAGCTCACTCCAAGGGGCGAACACCATATATTTT. Translation: CASSLQGANTIYF.

This chain joins TRBV25-1 and TRBJ2-5; 12 positions match TRBD2. CDR3 length: 17 amino acids. The J segment lost 4 bases and the V segment lost 5 bases, leaving 11 bases of the junction unmatched. Germline V gene data show CDR1 as MGHDK and CDR2 as SYGVNS. The CDR3 nucleotides are TGTGCCAGCAGTTTGACTAGCGGGAGTGTTTGGAGAGAGACCCAGTACTTC. Translated: CASSLTSGSVWRETQYF.

J is TRBJ2-5 and V is TRBV18; no definite D call. Germline CDR1 is KGHSH and CDR2 is LQKENI. CDR3 length: 14 amino acids. V lost 2 bases to trimming and J lost 0 bases, with 7 bases between them. CDR3 coding DNA: TGTGCCAGCTCACCAAGTACCTACCAAGAGACCCAGTACTTC. Its translation is CASSPSTYQETQYF.

The chain couples TRBV7-9 to TRBJ1-1; D is unresolved. The ends were cut back, 4 bases at V and 5 bases at J, with 14 bases in the middle. The CDR3 contains 14 residues. The V gene's germline CDR1 is SEHNR and CDR2 FQNEAQ (reference sequence). The CDR3 loop reads CASSYGPGETEAFF. CDR3 coding DNA: TGTGCCAGCAGCTATGGCCCCGGGGAGACTGAAGCTTTCTTT.

This chain connects TRBV7-9 to TRBJ2-3; 7 nucleotides line up with TRBD1. The CDR3 length is 14 residues. CDR1 and CDR2 from the germline V gene are SEHNR and FQNEAQ (reference sequence). Trimming at V came to 5 bases and at J to 2 bases, leaving 4 bases not matched to a gene. As DNA, the CDR3 is TGTGCCAGCAGCCGACAGGGAGACACAGATACGCAGTATTTT. It is translated as CASSRQGDTDTQYF.

The CDR3 loop reads CASSVETVNTGELFF. The CDR3 bases are TGTGCCAGCAGCGTCGAGACTGTTAACACCGGGGAGCTGTTTTTT. V is TRBV9 and J is TRBJ2-2; D ambiguous. The CDR3 contains 15 residues. CDR1 and CDR2 from the germline V gene are SGDLS and YYNGEE. V shed 2 bases and J shed 2 bases, with 10 bases lying between them.